This entry is about one TCR beta chain. The antigen remains undetermined. The sample belongs to a study of CD8+ T cells in alopecia areata. Whole-study results and caveats: Alphabeta T cells residing in normal skin are also sequenced in scalp samples. Expanded CD8+ clones among the top 100, and scalp clonality, were significantly decreased by tofacitinib. More clonal than normal scalp was lesional scalp, particularly alopecia totalis/universalis.

V shed 0 bases, J shed 5 bases, and the junction held 8 bases outside the gene matches. The germline CDR1 and CDR2 sequences are SGHRS and YFSETQ. The CDR3 is 17 amino acids. Extraction and reverse transcription of RNA yielded cDNA as the sequencing template. Measured with immunoSEQ multiplex PCR; TCRdb has only the in-frame clones, and not every one. This table has 210,000 or so clones, roughly 66% appearing once. Regarding treatment: oral pan-JAK inhibitor, 5-10 mg twice daily. In alopecia areata patients, both lesional scalp punch biopsies and peripheral blood were collected. This sample comprised CD4+ T cells sorted from blood, obtained around week 46, from a patient treated with tofacitinib. This clonotype was sampled from a human donor with alopecia areata. The rearrangement joins TRBV5-1 to TRBJ2-1, with 10 positions matching TRBD1. The CDR3 bases are TGCGCCAGCAGCTTGGACACCACCGGGACAGGGGACAATGAGCAGTTCTTC. This encodes CASSLDTTGTGDNEQFF. Based on the CDR3 plus reference TRBV5-1 and TRBJ2-1, the full variable domain is KAGVTQTPRYLIKTRGQQVTLSCSPISGHRSVSWYQQTPGQGLQFLFEYFSETQRNKGNFPGRFSGRQFSNSRSEMNVSTLELGDSALYLCASSLDTTGTGDNEQFFGPGTRLTVL.